This T cell receptor (beta chain) was sequenced for a study of T cells in localized non-small cell lung cancer. V was shortened by 2 bases and J by 0 bases, with 8 bases between the two germline ends. The V gene's germline CDR1 is SGHRS and CDR2 YFSETQ. The CDR3 extends over 14 amino acids. Profiling relied on immunoSEQ multiplex PCR, and the TCRdb table lists in-frame clones only, not all of them. The table shows 23,000 or so clones, with approximately 91% occurring only once. Findings and limits, study-wide: Adjacent uninvolved lung had the highest clonality, suggesting focused antigen responses. Turning up in adjacent lung were a median 57 of the top 100 tumor clones. Investigators sequenced only a single tumor region, leaving heterogeneity possible. Among blood samples, higher T cell density accompanied longer overall survival.

As regards this clone: Its antigen is as yet unknown.

The specimen was peripheral blood mononuclear cells, collected before any cancer treatment. The rearrangement uses TRBV5-1 and TRBJ2-5, with D uncertain. The receptor was derived from a male donor aged 60 or over with stage II lung adenocarcinoma. CDR3 sequence (DNA): TGCGCCAGCAGCTTCGAAGGGTACCAAGAGACCCAGTACTTC. Translated: CASSFEGYQETQYF.